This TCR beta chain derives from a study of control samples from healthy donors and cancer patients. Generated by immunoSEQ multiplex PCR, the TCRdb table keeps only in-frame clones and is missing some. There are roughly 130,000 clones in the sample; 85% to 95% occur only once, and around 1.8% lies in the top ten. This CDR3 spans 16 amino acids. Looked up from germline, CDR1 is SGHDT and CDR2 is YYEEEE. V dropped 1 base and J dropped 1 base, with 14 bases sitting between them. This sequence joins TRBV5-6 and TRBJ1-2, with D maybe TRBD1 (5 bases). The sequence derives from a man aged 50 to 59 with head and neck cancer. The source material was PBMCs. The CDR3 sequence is CASSLQGRAGNYGYTF. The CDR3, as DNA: TGTGCCAGCAGCTTGCAGGGTCGGGCTGGTAACTATGGCTACACCTTC.